This record concerns one T cell receptor beta chain sequence. Its matching antigen is unknown. The data originate from a study of cytomegalovirus exposure and HLA in healthy donors. Study-wide points: Reports described diagnosis of cytomegalovirus status by the classifier as highly specific and sensitive. Analysis was performed later, and it showed HLA-associated TCR beta chains to be more clonally expanded than equally common others.

The study ran its PCR with 60 Vbeta and 13 Jbeta primers. This table comes from immunoSEQ multiplex PCR, and its TCRdb copy is limited to in-frame clones, with some not included. The sample shows 95,000 to 130,000 clones, 50% to 70% of them seen only once. Deletions cut 7 bases from V and 8 bases from J, with 18 bases between. CDR3 length equals 14 residues. Germline V gene data show CDR1 as SGHAT and CDR2 as FQNNGV. Sequenced: PBMCs. The chain joins TRBV11-2 to TRBJ2-1; tentative D call: TRBD2 (6 bases). The TCR sequence derives from a woman aged 40 to 55 in good health and CMV-seropositive. The CDR3 nucleotides are TGTGCCAGCAACCTCCCGGGAGTTTGGGATGAGCAGTTCTTC. Residues: CASNLPGVWDEQFF.